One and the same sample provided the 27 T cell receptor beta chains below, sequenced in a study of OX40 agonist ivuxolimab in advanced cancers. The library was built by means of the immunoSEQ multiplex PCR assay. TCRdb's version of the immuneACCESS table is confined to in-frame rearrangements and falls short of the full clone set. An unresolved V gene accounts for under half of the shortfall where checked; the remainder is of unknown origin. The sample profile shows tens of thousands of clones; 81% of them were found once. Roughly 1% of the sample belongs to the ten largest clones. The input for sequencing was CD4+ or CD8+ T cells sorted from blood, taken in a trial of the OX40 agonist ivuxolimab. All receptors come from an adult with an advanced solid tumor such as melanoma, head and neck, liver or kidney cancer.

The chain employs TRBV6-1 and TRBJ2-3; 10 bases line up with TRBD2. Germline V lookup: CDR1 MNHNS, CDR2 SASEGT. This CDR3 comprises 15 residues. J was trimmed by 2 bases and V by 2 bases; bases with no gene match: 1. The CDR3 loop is CASSETSGNTDTQYF. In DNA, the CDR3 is TGTGCCAGCAGTGAAACTAGCGGGAACACAGATACGCAGTATTTT.

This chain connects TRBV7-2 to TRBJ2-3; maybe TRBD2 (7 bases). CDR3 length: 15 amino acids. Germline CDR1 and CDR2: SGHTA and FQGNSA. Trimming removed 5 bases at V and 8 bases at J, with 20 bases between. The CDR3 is CASSRLGGASGTQYF. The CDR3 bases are TGTGCCAGCAGCCGCTTGGGGGGGGCTTCAGGTACGCAGTATTTT.

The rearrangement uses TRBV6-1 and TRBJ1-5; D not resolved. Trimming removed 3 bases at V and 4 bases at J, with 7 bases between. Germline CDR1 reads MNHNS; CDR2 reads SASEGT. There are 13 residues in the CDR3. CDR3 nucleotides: TGTGCCAGCAGTGACGTGGGGAATCAGCCCCAGCATTTT. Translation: CASSDVGNQPQHF.

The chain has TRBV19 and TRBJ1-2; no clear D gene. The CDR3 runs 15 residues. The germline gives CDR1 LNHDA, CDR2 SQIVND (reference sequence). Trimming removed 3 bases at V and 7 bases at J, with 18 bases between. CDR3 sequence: CASSITSGLGSGYTF. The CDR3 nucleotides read TGTGCCAGTAGTATTACGAGCGGACTGGGATCTGGCTACACCTTC.

The CDR3 DNA follows: TGCGCCAGCAGTCAAATACCGGTGACTAGCAGGGGGTCCTACAATGAGCAGTTCTTC. Encoded protein: CASSQIPVTSRGSYNEQFF. The chain is built from TRBV23-1 and TRBJ2-1, with D perhaps matching TRBD1 or TRBD2 (7 bases each). TRBV23-1 is designated an ORF whose function remains uncertain. V shed 2 bases and J shed 1 base, with 21 bases lying between them. CDR3 length: 19 amino acids.

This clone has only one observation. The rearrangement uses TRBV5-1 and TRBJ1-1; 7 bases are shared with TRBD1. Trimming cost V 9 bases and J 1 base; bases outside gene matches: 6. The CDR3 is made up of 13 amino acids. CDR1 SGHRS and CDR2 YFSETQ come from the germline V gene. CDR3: CATGRDRNTEAFF. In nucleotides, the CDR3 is TGCGCCACGGGTAGGGACAGGAACACTGAAGCTTTCTTT.

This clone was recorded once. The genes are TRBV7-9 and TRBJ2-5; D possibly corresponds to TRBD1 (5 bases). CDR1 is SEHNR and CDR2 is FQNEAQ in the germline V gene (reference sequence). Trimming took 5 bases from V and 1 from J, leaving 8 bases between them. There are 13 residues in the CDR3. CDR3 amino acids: CASSPQGQETQYF. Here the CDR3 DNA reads TGTGCCAGCAGCCCGCAGGGCCAAGAGACCCAGTACTTC.

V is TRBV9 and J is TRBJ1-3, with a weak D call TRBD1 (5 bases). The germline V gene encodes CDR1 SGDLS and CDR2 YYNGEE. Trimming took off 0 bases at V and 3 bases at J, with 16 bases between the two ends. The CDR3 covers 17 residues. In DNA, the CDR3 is TGTGCCAGCAGCGTAGCCCCCCAGGGTTCATTTGGAAACACCATATATTTT. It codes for CASSVAPQGSFGNTIYF.

The CDR3 coding sequence is TGTGCCAGCAGTTACAGCCGCTCCTACAATGAGCAGTTCTTC. This translates into CASSYSRSYNEQFF. The rearrangement joins TRBV6-6 to TRBJ2-1; D is unresolved. Per germline, CDR1 MNHNY and CDR2 SVGAGI (reference sequence). V gave up 2 bases and J gave up 0 bases, with 5 bases separating them. This CDR3 comprises 14 residues.

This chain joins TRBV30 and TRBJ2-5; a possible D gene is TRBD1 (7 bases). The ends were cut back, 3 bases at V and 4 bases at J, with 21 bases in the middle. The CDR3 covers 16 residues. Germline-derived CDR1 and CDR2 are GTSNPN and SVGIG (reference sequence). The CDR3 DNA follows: TGTGCCTGGAGGCAGGGACTCAGGGGGGCGGGAGAGACCCAGTACTTC. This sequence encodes CAWRQGLRGAGETQYF.

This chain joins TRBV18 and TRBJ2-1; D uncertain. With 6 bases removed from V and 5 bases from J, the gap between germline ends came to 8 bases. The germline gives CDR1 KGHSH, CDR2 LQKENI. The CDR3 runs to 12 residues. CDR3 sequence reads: CASSQLHNEQFF. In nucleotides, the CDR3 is TGTGCCAGCTCCCAACTCCACAATGAGCAGTTCTTC.

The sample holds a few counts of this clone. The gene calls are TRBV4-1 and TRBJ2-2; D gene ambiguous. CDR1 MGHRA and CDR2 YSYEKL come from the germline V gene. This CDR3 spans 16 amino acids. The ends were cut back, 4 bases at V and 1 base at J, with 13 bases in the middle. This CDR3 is CASSPRPVKNTGELFF. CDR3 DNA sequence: TGCGCCAGCAGCCCGAGACCCGTAAAGAACACCGGGGAGCTGTTTTTT.

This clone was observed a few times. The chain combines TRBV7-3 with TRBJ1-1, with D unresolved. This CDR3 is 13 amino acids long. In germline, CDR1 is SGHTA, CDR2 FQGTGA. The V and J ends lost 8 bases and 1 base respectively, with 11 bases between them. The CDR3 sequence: CASRSGRNTEAFF. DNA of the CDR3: TGTGCCAGCCGATCGGGCAGGAACACTGAAGCTTTCTTT.

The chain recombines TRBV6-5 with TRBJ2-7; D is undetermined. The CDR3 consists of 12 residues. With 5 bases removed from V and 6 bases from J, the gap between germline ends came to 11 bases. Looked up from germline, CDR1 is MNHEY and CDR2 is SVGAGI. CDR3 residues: CASSPRLGEQYF. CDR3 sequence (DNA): TGTGCCAGCAGTCCACGGTTAGGCGAGCAGTACTTC.

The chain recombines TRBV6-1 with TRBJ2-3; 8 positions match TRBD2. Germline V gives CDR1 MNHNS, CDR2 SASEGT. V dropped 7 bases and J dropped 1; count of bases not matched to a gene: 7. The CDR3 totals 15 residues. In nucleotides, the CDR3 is TGTGCCAGCACCCCCAGGCGGGGGGGCACAGATACGCAGTATTTT. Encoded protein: CASTPRRGGTDTQYF.

CDR3 nucleotide sequence: TGTGCCAGCAGCCAAGCTAATTATGGAAACACCATATATTTT. It codes for CASSQANYGNTIYF. The rearrangement uses TRBV14 and TRBJ1-3, with D unresolved. This CDR3 has 14 residues. Trimming removed 1 base at V and 3 bases at J, with 7 bases between. Germline V gene lookup returns CDR1 SGHDN and CDR2 FVKESK.

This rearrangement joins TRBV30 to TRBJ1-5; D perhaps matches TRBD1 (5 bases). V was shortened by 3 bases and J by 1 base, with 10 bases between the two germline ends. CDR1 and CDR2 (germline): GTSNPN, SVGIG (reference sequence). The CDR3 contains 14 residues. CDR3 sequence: CAWRGATSNQPQHF. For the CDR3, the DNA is TGTGCCTGGAGAGGGGCCACGAGCAATCAGCCCCAGCATTTT. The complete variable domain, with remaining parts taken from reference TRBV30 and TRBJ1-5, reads SQTIHQWPATLVQPVGSPLSLECTVEGTSNPNLYWYRQAAGRGLQLLFYSVGIGQISSEVPQNLSASRPQDRQFILSSKKLLLSDSGFYLCAWRGATSNQPQHFGDGTRLSIL.

CDR3: CASSQDSIGGYVTEAFF. The CDR3 DNA is TGTGCCAGCAGCCAAGATTCCATAGGGGGGTATGTGACTGAAGCTTTCTTT. The chain recombines TRBV4-2 with TRBJ1-1; weak D call: TRBD1 (6 bases). The germline gives CDR1 LGHNA, CDR2 YNFKEQ. V was pared by 0 bases and J by 5 bases, with 19 bases between. The CDR3 extends over 17 amino acids.

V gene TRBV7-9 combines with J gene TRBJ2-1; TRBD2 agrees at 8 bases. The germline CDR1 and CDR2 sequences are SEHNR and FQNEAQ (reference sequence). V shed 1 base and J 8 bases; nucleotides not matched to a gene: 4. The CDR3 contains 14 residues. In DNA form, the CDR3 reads TGTGCCAGCAGCTTAGGGCGGGGGGTCGATGAGCAGTTCTTC. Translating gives CASSLGRGVDEQFF.

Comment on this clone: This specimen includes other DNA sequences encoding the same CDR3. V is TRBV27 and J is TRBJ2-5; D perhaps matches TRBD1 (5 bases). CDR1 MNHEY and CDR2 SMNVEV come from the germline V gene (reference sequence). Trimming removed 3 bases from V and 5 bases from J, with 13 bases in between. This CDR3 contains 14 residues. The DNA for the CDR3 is TGTGCCAGCAGTTTTAGAGCCAGACAGGAGACCCAGTACTTC. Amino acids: CASSFRARQETQYF.

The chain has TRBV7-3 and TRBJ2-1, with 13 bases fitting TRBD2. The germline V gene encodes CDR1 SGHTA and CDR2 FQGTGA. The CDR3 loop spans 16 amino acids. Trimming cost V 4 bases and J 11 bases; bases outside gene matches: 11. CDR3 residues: CASSSITSGGAGKQFF. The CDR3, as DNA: TGTGCCAGCAGCTCAATCACTAGCGGGGGGGCCGGAAAGCAGTTCTTC.

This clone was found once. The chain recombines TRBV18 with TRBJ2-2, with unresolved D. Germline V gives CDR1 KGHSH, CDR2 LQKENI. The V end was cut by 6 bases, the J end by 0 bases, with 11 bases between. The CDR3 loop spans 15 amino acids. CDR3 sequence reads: CASSPGSANTGELFF. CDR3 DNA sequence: TGTGCCAGCTCCCCGGGCAGCGCGAACACCGGGGAGCTGTTTTTT.

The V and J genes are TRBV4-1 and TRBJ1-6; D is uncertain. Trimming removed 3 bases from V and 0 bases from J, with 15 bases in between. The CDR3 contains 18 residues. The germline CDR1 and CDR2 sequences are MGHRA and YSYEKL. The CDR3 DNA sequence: TGCGCCAGCAGCCACCAAGATCTGGTGAGCTCCTATAATTCACCCCTCCACTTT. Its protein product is CASSHQDLVSSYNSPLHF.

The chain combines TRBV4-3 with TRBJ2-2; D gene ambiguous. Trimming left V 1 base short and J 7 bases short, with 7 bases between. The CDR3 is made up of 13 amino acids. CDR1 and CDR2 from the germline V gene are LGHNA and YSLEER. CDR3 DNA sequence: TGCGCCAGCAGCCAAGGGTCTGGCGGGGAGCTGTTTTTT. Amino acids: CASSQGSGGELFF.

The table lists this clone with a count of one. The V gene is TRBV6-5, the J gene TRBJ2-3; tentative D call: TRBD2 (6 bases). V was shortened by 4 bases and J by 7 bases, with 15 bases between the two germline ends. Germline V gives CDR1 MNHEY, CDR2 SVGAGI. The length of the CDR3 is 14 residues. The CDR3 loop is CASSSSIGGNTQYF. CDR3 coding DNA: TGTGCCAGCAGTTCCTCGATCGGAGGGAATACGCAGTATTTT.

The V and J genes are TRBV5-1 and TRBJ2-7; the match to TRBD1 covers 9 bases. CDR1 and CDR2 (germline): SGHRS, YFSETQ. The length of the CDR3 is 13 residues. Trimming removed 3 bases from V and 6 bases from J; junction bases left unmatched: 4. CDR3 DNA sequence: TGCGCCAGCAGCTCGGACAGGGGCCTCGAGCAGTACTTC. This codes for CASSSDRGLEQYF.

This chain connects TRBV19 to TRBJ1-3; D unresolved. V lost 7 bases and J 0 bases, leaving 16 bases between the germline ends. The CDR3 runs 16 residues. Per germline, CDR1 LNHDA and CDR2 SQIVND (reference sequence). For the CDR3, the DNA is TGTGCCAGTAAGCCCCGAGTCACTCGCTCTGGAAACACCATATATTTT. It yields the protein CASKPRVTRSGNTIYF.